Shown below are 14 T cell receptor beta chains from a single sample sequenced in a study of cytomegalovirus exposure and HLA in healthy donors. Amplification used 60 Vbeta primers and 13 Jbeta primers. Method: immunoSEQ multiplex PCR; TCRdb's copy keeps in-frame clones and lacks some. The sample contains roughly 180,000 clones, roughly 85% of which appear only once. Sequencing used PBMCs. These TCRs come from a male donor in good health and CMV-seronegative.

The chain is built from TRBV7-2 and TRBJ2-7; tentatively, D is TRBD1 (6 bases). Per the germline V gene, CDR1 is SGHTA and CDR2 is FQGNSA. V was shortened by 2 bases and J by 2 bases, with 13 bases between the two germline ends. This CDR3 is 15 amino acids long. CDR3 loop: CASSLINRVPYEQYF. The CDR3 DNA sequence: TGTGCCAGCAGCTTAATTAACAGGGTCCCCTACGAGCAGTACTTC. The full variable domain, with the rest looked up from reference TRBV7-2 and TRBJ2-7, is GAGVSQSPSNKVTEKGKDVELRCDPISGHTALYWYRQSLGQGLEFLIYFQGNSAPDKSGLPSDRFSAERTGGSVSTLTIQRTQQEDSAVYLCASSLINRVPYEQYFGPGTRLTVT.

This clone was counted between two and nine times. V is TRBV7-2 and J is TRBJ1-5; TRBD1 agrees at 7 bases. V lost 2 bases to trimming and J lost 5 bases; unmatched junction nucleotides: 3. The CDR3 length is 14 residues. CDR1 and CDR2 from the germline V gene are SGHTA and FQGNSA. CDR3 coding DNA: TGTGCCAGCAGCTTAAGGACAGGAGATCAGCCCCAGCATTTT. Amino acid sequence: CASSLRTGDQPQHF.

J is TRBJ2-1 and V is TRBV7-8, with 10 positions matching TRBD1. Germline CDR1 is SGHVS and CDR2 is FQNEAQ. Trimming cost V 3 bases and J 4 bases; bases outside gene matches: 3. The CDR3 spans 15 residues. The CDR3 DNA sequence: TGTGCCAGCAGCTTCGGACAGGGGGAGTACAATGAGCAGTTCTTC. It specifies CASSFGQGEYNEQFF.

The chain couples TRBV25-1 to TRBJ2-7; a weak D match, TRBD1 (5 bases). This CDR3 contains 14 residues. V was clipped by 4 bases and J by 1 base, with 11 bases between them. Germline V gene lookup returns CDR1 MGHDK and CDR2 SYGVNS. DNA for the CDR3: TGTGCCAGCAGTGTCACAGGATCATCCTACGAGCAGTACTTC. Amino acids: CASSVTGSSYEQYF.

The rearrangement joins TRBV6-5 to TRBJ2-7; TRBD2 might be the D (5 bases). The CDR3 contains 12 residues. V was trimmed by 5 bases and J by 10 bases, leaving 15 bases between them. Per the germline V gene, CDR1 is MNHEY and CDR2 is SVGAGI. The CDR3 here is CASSRDNYSQYF. The CDR3 DNA is TGTGCCAGCAGTCGGGATAACTATTCACAGTACTTC.

This chain uses TRBV7-2 with TRBJ2-2, with D perhaps matching TRBD2 (6 bases). V was trimmed by 5 bases and J by 3 bases, leaving 13 bases between them. Looked up from germline, CDR1 is SGHTA and CDR2 is FQGNSA. This CDR3 spans 15 amino acids. CDR3 residues: CASSLGVADTGELFF. Written as DNA, the CDR3 is TGTGCCAGCAGCCTAGGGGTAGCGGACACCGGGGAGCTGTTTTTT.

This clone occurred a few times. The chain joins TRBV13 to TRBJ2-7, with TRBD2 matching 13 bases. Germline trimming cut 5 bases from V and 5 bases from J; bases unmatched to any gene: 6. Germline V gene data show CDR1 as PRHDT and CDR2 as FYEKMQ (reference sequence). The CDR3 loop spans 15 amino acids. The CDR3 reads CASSGGTSGKHEQYF. The CDR3 region has the DNA TGTGCCAGCAGCGGAGGGACTAGCGGGAAACACGAGCAGTACTTC. The full variable domain, rest sourced from reference TRBV13 and TRBJ2-7, is AAGVIQSPRHLIKEKRETATLKCYPIPRHDTVYWYQQGPGQDPQFLISFYEKMQSDKGSIPDRFSAQQFSDYHSELNMSSLELGDSALYFCASSGGTSGKHEQYFGPGTRLTVT.

This rearrangement joins TRBV6-1 to TRBJ1-4; 10 nucleotides align to TRBD1. V was pared by 0 bases and J by 9 bases, with 10 bases of the junction left unmatched. The CDR3 runs to 17 residues. CDR1 is MNHNS and CDR2 is SASEGT in the germline V gene. The CDR3 DNA sequence: TGTGCCAGCAGTGAAGCACAGACGGGACAGGGGTGGAAAAAACTGTTTTTT. It codes for CASSEAQTGQGWKKLFF.

This chain connects TRBV7-8 to TRBJ1-5, with D perhaps matching TRBD1 (5 bases). CDR1 SGHVS and CDR2 FQNEAQ come from the germline V gene. Trimming shortened V by 7 bases and J by 0 bases, and 19 bases separated the two germline ends. The CDR3 runs 17 residues. Here the CDR3 DNA reads TGTGCCAGCACCCCAGAAGGGGCCCTTAATAGCAATCAGCCCCAGCATTTT. The encoded protein is CASTPEGALNSNQPQHF.

The chain combines TRBV11-3 with TRBJ2-5; possible D gene TRBD2, 6 bases. Trimming cost V 4 bases and J 4 bases, with 10 bases left between them. Looked up from germline, CDR1 is SGHNT and CDR2 is YENEEA. This CDR3 contains 13 residues. The CDR3 sequence is CASSWGERETQYF. The CDR3, as DNA: TGTGCCAGCAGCTGGGGGGAGCGAGAGACCCAGTACTTC.

The chain recombines TRBV19 with TRBJ2-1, with 8 bases fitting TRBD1. The CDR3 is 17 amino acids. V was clipped by 5 bases and J by 3 bases; unmatched bases: 12. The V gene's germline CDR1 is LNHDA and CDR2 SQIVND (reference sequence). CDR3 DNA: TGTGCCAGTAGTCTTACGCCCGGGACAGGTGACTACAATGAGCAGTTCTTC. Amino acids: CASSLTPGTGDYNEQFF.

The rearrangement joins TRBV7-7 to TRBJ2-5; tentative D call: TRBD2 (7 bases). CDR1 is SSHAT and CDR2 is FNYEAQ in the germline V gene (reference sequence). Trimming left V 5 bases short and J 9 bases short, with 19 bases between. The CDR3 is 14 residues long. The CDR3 DNA follows: TGTGCCAGCAGCCGGGGGGCCGGGGGCGCTTCCCAGTACTTC. Translation: CASSRGAGGASQYF.

The rearrangement uses TRBV27 and TRBJ2-1; 10 bases fit TRBD1. V was clipped by 8 bases and J by 2 bases; unmatched bases: 9. The CDR3 extends over 16 amino acids. Germline CDR1 is MNHEY and CDR2 is SMNVEV (reference sequence). CDR3 sequence (DNA): TGTGCCAGCTGCCGGTTGGGACAGGGGCCCTACAATGAGCAGTTCTTC. Protein product: CASCRLGQGPYNEQFF.

As to this clone: Additional DNA sequences in this sample encode the identical CDR3. The CDR3 DNA sequence: TGTGCCAGCAGCTTAGACAGGGCCAACTATGGCTACACCTTC. As protein: CASSLDRANYGYTF. The chain uses TRBV5-6 and TRBJ1-2, with 7 bases that match TRBD1. Trimming took 2 bases from V and 2 from J; bases not matched to a gene: 3. This CDR3 is built from 14 residues. Looked up from germline, CDR1 is SGHDT and CDR2 is YYEEEE.